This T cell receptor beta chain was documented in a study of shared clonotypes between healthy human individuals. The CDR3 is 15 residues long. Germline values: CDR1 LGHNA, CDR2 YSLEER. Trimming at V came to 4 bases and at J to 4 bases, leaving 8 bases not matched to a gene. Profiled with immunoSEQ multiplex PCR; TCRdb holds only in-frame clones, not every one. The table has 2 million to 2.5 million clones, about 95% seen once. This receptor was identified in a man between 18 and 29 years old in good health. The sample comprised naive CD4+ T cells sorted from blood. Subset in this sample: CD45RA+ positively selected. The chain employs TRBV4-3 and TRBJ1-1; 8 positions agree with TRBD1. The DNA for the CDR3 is TGCGCCAGCAGCCCGCAACAGGGGGGAGGCACTGAAGCTTTCTTT. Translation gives CASSPQQGGGTEAFF.